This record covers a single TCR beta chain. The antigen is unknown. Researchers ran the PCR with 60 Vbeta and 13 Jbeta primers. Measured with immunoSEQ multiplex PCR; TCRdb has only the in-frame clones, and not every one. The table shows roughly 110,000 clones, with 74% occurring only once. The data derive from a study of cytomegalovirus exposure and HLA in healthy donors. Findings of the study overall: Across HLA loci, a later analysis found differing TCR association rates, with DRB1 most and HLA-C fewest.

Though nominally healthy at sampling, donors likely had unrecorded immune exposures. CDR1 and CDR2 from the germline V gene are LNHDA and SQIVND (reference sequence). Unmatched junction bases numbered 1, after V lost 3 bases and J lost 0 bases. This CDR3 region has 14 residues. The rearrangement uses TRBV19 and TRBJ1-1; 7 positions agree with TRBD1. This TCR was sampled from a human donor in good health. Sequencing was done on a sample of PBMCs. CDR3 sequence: CASSMTGMNTEAFF. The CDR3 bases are TGTGCCAGTAGTATGACAGGGATGAACACTGAAGCTTTCTTT.